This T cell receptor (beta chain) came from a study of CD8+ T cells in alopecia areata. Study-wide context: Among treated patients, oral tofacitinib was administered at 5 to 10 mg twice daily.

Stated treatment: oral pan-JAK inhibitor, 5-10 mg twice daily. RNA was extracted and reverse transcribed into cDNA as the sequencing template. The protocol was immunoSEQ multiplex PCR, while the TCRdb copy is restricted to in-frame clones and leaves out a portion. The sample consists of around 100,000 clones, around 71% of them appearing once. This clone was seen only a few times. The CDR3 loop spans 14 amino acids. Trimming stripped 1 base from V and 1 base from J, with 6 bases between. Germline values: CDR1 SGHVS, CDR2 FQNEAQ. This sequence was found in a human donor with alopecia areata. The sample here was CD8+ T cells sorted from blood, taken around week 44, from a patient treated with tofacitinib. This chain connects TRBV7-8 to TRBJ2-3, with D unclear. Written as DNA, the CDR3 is TGTGCCAGCAGCTTAGACGGGCGCACAGATACGCAGTATTTT. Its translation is CASSLDGRTDTQYF.